This TCR beta chain stems from a study of blood T cell repertoires in COVID-19. As for the study in general: Specimens from acute and convalescent COVID-19 originated in the United States, Italy and Spain. Sample material is recorded as cDNA or gDNA derived from T cells, B-cell-depleted T cells, or PBMCs.

In the original analysis: Amplified reference gene primers provided the basis for estimating nucleated cell counts. The table came from immunoSEQ multiplex PCR; TCRdb's copy has only in-frame clones and leaves some out. V and J calls and clone size follow that table, whereas D and trimming were derived from the DNA. The repertoire holds roughly 160,000 clones, with 80% to 85% as singletons. The germline V gene encodes CDR1 MNHEY and CDR2 SVGAGI. The V gene end was trimmed by 4 bases and the J gene end by 1 base; junction bases not matched to a gene: 6. The CDR3 is 16 residues long. In its sample, this clone was seen once.

The sample was peripheral blood. V is TRBV6-5 and J is TRBJ1-1; 10 bases fit TRBD1. This clonotype originated in a man in his 70s with active or convalescent COVID-19. CDR3 DNA: TGTGCCAGCAGTTCCCCGGGACAGGGGCGGAACACTGAAGCTTTCTTT. It is translated as CASSSPGQGRNTEAFF.